This T cell receptor (beta chain) emerged from a study of T-cell memory formation after mild COVID-19. General study points: Second-wave clones reaching peak frequency on day 37 lacked confirmed SARS-CoV-2 specificity.

Constant-segment primers were used for 5'RACE, and the resulting TCR alpha and TCR beta cDNA libraries carried sample barcodes and UMIs. TCRdb itself ran the 5' RACE reads through MiXCR, one entry per CDR3 protein. The sample yields 130,000 to 150,000 distinct CDR3 sequences, 15% to 20% seen once. CDR3 length equals 12 residues. Germline V CDR1 and CDR2: SGHTA, FQGNSA. The V end lost 1 base, the J end lost 6 bases, and 7 bases lay between the germline ends. On this clonotype itself: Its specificity is not known.

This sequence joins TRBV7-2 and TRBJ2-7, with no clear D. Sequenced input: PBMCs or a T cell subset sorted from them (not recorded which). This clonotype was obtained from an adult woman who had mild COVID-19 (a few samples of this study predate the infection). Cell type and time point are not known. CDR3 nucleotide sequence: TGTGCCAGCAGCTTAGTTGGCGCCGAGCAGTACTTC. It encodes CASSLVGAEQYF.